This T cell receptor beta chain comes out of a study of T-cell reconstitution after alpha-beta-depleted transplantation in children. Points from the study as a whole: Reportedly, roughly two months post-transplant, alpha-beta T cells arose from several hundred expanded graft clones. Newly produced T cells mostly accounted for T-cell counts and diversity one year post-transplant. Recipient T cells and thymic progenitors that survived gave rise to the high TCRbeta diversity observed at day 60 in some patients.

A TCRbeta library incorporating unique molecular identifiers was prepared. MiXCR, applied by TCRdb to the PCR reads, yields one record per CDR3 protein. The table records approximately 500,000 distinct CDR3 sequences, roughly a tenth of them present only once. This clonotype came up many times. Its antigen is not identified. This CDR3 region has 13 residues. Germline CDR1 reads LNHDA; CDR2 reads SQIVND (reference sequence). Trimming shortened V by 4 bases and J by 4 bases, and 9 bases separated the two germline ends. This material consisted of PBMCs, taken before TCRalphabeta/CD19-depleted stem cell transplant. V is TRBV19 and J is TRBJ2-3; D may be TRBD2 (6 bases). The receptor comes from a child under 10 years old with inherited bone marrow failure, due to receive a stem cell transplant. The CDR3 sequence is CASSRDFSDTQYF. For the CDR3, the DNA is TGTGCCAGTAGTAGGGACTTTTCAGATACGCAGTATTTT.